Each of the 2 T cell receptor beta chains below was sequenced from the same sample in a study of graft-versus-host responses after intestinal transplantation. Libraries were prepared by immunoSEQ multiplex PCR; TCRdb keeps only in-frame clonotypes and omits some of them. Here the sample spans roughly 100,000 clones, 93% being singletons. Antigen specificity for these receptors is unknown. Sample: unstimulated CD8+ T cells sorted from spleen or lymph node cells, taken before intestinal transplant. The receptors here all came from a human donor who received an intestinal transplant.

The chain uses TRBV2 and TRBJ2-7, with D unresolved. V was trimmed by 6 bases and J by 7 bases, leaving 7 bases between them. Germline V gene sequence: CDR1 SNHLY, CDR2 FYNNEI. The CDR3 sequence is 10 residues long. The CDR3 DNA is TGTGCCAGCAGAGTCTGGGAGCAGTACTTC. Residues: CASRVWEQYF.

This clone was picked up one time. V and J are TRBV12-5 and TRBJ1-2; maybe TRBD1 (6 bases). The V gene's germline CDR1 is LGHNT and CDR2 FRNRAP. The CDR3 sequence is 16 residues long. The V end lost 3 bases, the J end lost 7 bases, and 21 bases lay between the germline ends. The CDR3 sequence is CASGFRVQGTPGGYTF. Here the CDR3 DNA reads TGTGCTAGTGGTTTTAGGGTGCAGGGGACGCCCGGTGGCTACACCTTC. The entire variable domain, with the rest obtained from reference TRBV12-5 and TRBJ1-2, is as follows: DARVTQTPRHKVTEMGQEVTMRCQPILGHNTVFWYRQTMMQGLELLAYFRNRAPLDDSGMPKDRFSAEMPDATLATLKIQPSEPRDSAVYFCASGFRVQGTPGGYTFGSGTRLTVV.